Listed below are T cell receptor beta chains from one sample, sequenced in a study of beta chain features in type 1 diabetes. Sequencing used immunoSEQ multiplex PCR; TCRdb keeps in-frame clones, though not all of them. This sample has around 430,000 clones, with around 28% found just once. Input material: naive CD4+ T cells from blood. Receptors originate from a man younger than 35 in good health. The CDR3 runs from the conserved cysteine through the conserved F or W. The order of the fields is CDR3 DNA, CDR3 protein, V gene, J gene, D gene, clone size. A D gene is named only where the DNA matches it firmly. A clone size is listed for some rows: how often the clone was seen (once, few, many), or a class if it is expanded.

cdr3_nt: TGTGCCAGCAGCTTCAGCGGGAGGGCCGCCGGGGAGCTGTTTTTT
cdr3_aa: CASSFSGRAAGELFF
v_call: TRBV11-2
j_call: TRBJ2-2
d_call: TRBD2
clone_size: -

cdr3_nt: TGTGCCAGCAGCTCCGCCGCAGTTTCCTACAATGAGCAGTTCTTC
cdr3_aa: CASSSAAVSYNEQFF
v_call: TRBV7-2
j_call: TRBJ2-1
d_call: -
clone_size: once

cdr3_nt: TGTGCCAGCAGTGAAATACTAGCCAAAAACATTCAGTACTTC
cdr3_aa: CASSEILAKNIQYF
v_call: TRBV6-1
j_call: TRBJ2-4
d_call: -
clone_size: few

cdr3_nt: TGTGCCAGCAGCCTATTAAGGCCTGGGTTAGAGACCCAGTACTTC
cdr3_aa: CASSLLRPGLETQYF
v_call: TRBV6-1
j_call: TRBJ2-5
d_call: -
clone_size: -

cdr3_nt: TGTGCCTGGAGTAAGAACAGGGTATCGGAGACCCAGTACTTC
cdr3_aa: CAWSKNRVSETQYF
v_call: TRBV30
j_call: TRBJ2-5
d_call: -
clone_size: few

cdr3_nt: TGCAGCGCGAGACAGGGGCACGAGCAGTACTTC
cdr3_aa: CSARQGHEQYF
v_call: TRBV29-1
j_call: TRBJ2-7
d_call: TRBD1
clone_size: -

cdr3_nt: TGTGCCTGGAGTGTAGGGGGCGCAGACACTGAAGCTTTCTTT
cdr3_aa: CAWSVGGADTEAFF
v_call: TRBV30
j_call: TRBJ1-1
d_call: TRBD1
clone_size: -

cdr3_nt: TGTGCCAGCAGCCCGGACAGGGGATTATACAATGAGCAGTTCTTC
cdr3_aa: CASSPDRGLYNEQFF
v_call: TRBV7-8
j_call: TRBJ2-1
d_call: TRBD1
clone_size: -

cdr3_nt: TGTGCCAGCTCACCACAAGGTTGGGTCTACGAGCAGTACTTC
cdr3_aa: CASSPQGWVYEQYF
v_call: TRBV18
j_call: TRBJ2-7
d_call: -
clone_size: -

cdr3_nt: TGTGCCAGCAGTGCCGGGAGCTCCTACGAGCAGTACTTC
cdr3_aa: CASSAGSSYEQYF
v_call: TRBV2
j_call: TRBJ2-7
d_call: -
clone_size: -

cdr3_nt: TGTGCCAGCTCGCGCGACAGGACAGGGTGGGATGAGCAGTTCTTC
cdr3_aa: CASSRDRTGWDEQFF
v_call: TRBV18
j_call: TRBJ2-1
d_call: TRBD1
clone_size: few

cdr3_nt: TGCAGCGGTAGAGCGGGAGAAGAGACCCAGTACTTC
cdr3_aa: CSGRAGEETQYF
v_call: TRBV29-1
j_call: TRBJ2-5
d_call: TRBD2
clone_size: -

cdr3_nt: TGTGCCACCAGCAGAGGCGCGGGACACCAAAACGATGAGCAGTTCTTC
cdr3_aa: CATSRGAGHQNDEQFF
v_call: TRBV15
j_call: TRBJ2-1
d_call: -
clone_size: few

cdr3_nt: TGTGCCAGCACCCTGACAGGGTTCGAGCAGTACTTC
cdr3_aa: CASTLTGFEQYF
v_call: TRBV7-9
j_call: TRBJ2-7
d_call: TRBD1
clone_size: -

cdr3_nt: TGCGCCAGCAGCCAAGGTGCGGAATTTCAGCCCCAGCATTTT
cdr3_aa: CASSQGAEFQPQHF
v_call: TRBV4-1
j_call: TRBJ1-5
d_call: -
clone_size: -

cdr3_nt: TGTGCCTGGAGTGGTACAGGTCCCATTGAGCAGTTCTTC
cdr3_aa: CAWSGTGPIEQFF
v_call: TRBV30
j_call: TRBJ2-1
d_call: -
clone_size: few

cdr3_nt: TGTGCCAGCAGCTTCAGCGGGACCCCCTACGAGCAGTACTTC
cdr3_aa: CASSFSGTPYEQYF
v_call: TRBV7-8
j_call: TRBJ2-7
d_call: TRBD2
clone_size: -

cdr3_nt: TGTGCCTGGAAAGCGGGACCCTTCAACATTCAGTACTTC
cdr3_aa: CAWKAGPFNIQYF
v_call: TRBV30
j_call: TRBJ2-4
d_call: TRBD2
clone_size: few

cdr3_nt: TGTGCCACCAGCCTGACCAGGGTTGGCGAGCAGTACTTC
cdr3_aa: CATSLTRVGEQYF
v_call: TRBV15
j_call: TRBJ2-7
d_call: -
clone_size: -

cdr3_nt: TGTGCCAGCAGCGTAGAGGGTAACAGGTACTACGAGCAGTACTTC
cdr3_aa: CASSVEGNRYYEQYF
v_call: TRBV7-9
j_call: TRBJ2-7
d_call: -
clone_size: few

cdr3_nt: TGTGCCAGCAGCGTCGGACAGGGGGCGATGGGCTACACCTTC
cdr3_aa: CASSVGQGAMGYTF
v_call: TRBV9
j_call: TRBJ1-2
d_call: TRBD1
clone_size: -

cdr3_nt: TGTGCCAGCACCCCTGCAGGGATTCAGGGGGAGCAGTACTTC
cdr3_aa: CASTPAGIQGEQYF
v_call: TRBV28
j_call: TRBJ2-7
d_call: -
clone_size: -

cdr3_nt: TGTGCCAGCAGTGAATACGGCTATGGCTACACCTTC
cdr3_aa: CASSEYGYGYTF
v_call: TRBV25-1
j_call: TRBJ1-2
d_call: -
clone_size: few

cdr3_nt: TGTGCCAGCAGCCCACCAGGAGGGGATGGCTACACCTTC
cdr3_aa: CASSPPGGDGYTF
v_call: TRBV16
j_call: TRBJ1-2
d_call: -
clone_size: -

cdr3_nt: TGTGCCAGCAGCTCCCACCGACTAGCGGATGGGGGCGGGGAGCAGTTCTTC
cdr3_aa: CASSSHRLADGGGEQFF
v_call: TRBV9
j_call: TRBJ2-1
d_call: TRBD2
clone_size: -

cdr3_nt: TGTGCCAGCAGCCCCGCCGGAGCTGGGGCCAACGTCCTGACTTTC
cdr3_aa: CASSPAGAGANVLTF
v_call: TRBV5-6
j_call: TRBJ2-6
d_call: -
clone_size: -

cdr3_nt: TGCAGCGTCTGGACAGGGGGGACTGAAGCTTTCTTT
cdr3_aa: CSVWTGGTEAFF
v_call: TRBV29-1
j_call: TRBJ1-1
d_call: TRBD1
clone_size: -

cdr3_nt: TGTGCCACTGGGGGGAGCTCTGGGGCCAACGTCCTGACTTTC
cdr3_aa: CATGGSSGANVLTF
v_call: TRBV10-3
j_call: TRBJ2-6
d_call: -
clone_size: few

cdr3_nt: TGTGCCAGCAGTCTATGGACCGCGGAGGGATCCTACGAGCAGTACTTC
cdr3_aa: CASSLWTAEGSYEQYF
v_call: TRBV2
j_call: TRBJ2-7
d_call: -
clone_size: few

cdr3_nt: TGTGCCAGCAGTCGGACAGGGATTGAGCAGTACTTC
cdr3_aa: CASSRTGIEQYF
v_call: TRBV14
j_call: TRBJ2-7
d_call: TRBD1
clone_size: -

cdr3_nt: TGTGCCAGCAGCTCAACGCAAGAGACCCAGTACTTC
cdr3_aa: CASSSTQETQYF
v_call: TRBV7-2
j_call: TRBJ2-5
d_call: -
clone_size: few

cdr3_nt: TGTGCCTGGAGTGTACTACTAGCGATGAACACCGGGGAGCTGTTTTTT
cdr3_aa: CAWSVLLAMNTGELFF
v_call: TRBV30
j_call: TRBJ2-2
d_call: TRBD2
clone_size: few

cdr3_nt: TGTGCCAGTAGTATGGAAGCAGATACGCAGTATTTT
cdr3_aa: CASSMEADTQYF
v_call: TRBV19
j_call: TRBJ2-3
d_call: -
clone_size: few

cdr3_nt: TGTGCCTGGAGGCGACAGGGGGCTTACGAGCAGTACTTC
cdr3_aa: CAWRRQGAYEQYF
v_call: TRBV30
j_call: TRBJ2-7
d_call: TRBD1
clone_size: few

cdr3_nt: TGTGCCAGTAGTATAGATCATCGGTACGAGCAGTACTTC
cdr3_aa: CASSIDHRYEQYF
v_call: TRBV19
j_call: TRBJ2-7
d_call: -
clone_size: few

cdr3_nt: TGTGCCTGGAGTGTACGGGCGGGAGGCTTCAATGAGCAGTTCTTC
cdr3_aa: CAWSVRAGGFNEQFF
v_call: TRBV30
j_call: TRBJ2-1
d_call: TRBD2
clone_size: -

cdr3_nt: TGTGCCTGGAGTGGCAGGGACCAGCCCCAGCATTTT
cdr3_aa: CAWSGRDQPQHF
v_call: TRBV30
j_call: TRBJ1-5
d_call: -
clone_size: few

cdr3_nt: TGTGCCAGCAGTGAAGCGCTTTTACAGGGGGCCTACGAGCAGTACTTC
cdr3_aa: CASSEALLQGAYEQYF
v_call: TRBV6-1
j_call: TRBJ2-7
d_call: TRBD1
clone_size: -

cdr3_nt: TGTGCCTGGAGAGGGACAGGGACTGAAGCTTTCTTT
cdr3_aa: CAWRGTGTEAFF
v_call: TRBV30
j_call: TRBJ1-1
d_call: TRBD1
clone_size: -

cdr3_nt: TGCGCCAGCAGCCAAGATTCTCGGATCGGCCGGGGGTACGAGCAGTACTTC
cdr3_aa: CASSQDSRIGRGYEQYF
v_call: TRBV4-1
j_call: TRBJ2-7
d_call: -
clone_size: -

cdr3_nt: TGTGCCATCAGCGGGAGCAAGAATGAGCAGTTCTTC
cdr3_aa: CAISGSKNEQFF
v_call: TRBV10-3
j_call: TRBJ2-1
d_call: -
clone_size: -

cdr3_nt: TGTGCCACCAGCAGGAGAGATACGCAGTATTTT
cdr3_aa: CATSRRDTQYF
v_call: TRBV15
j_call: TRBJ2-3
d_call: -
clone_size: -

cdr3_nt: TGTGCCAGCAGTTTTTCCAGCGGGAGGTCCCGGGAGCAGTTCTTC
cdr3_aa: CASSFSSGRSREQFF
v_call: TRBV28
j_call: TRBJ2-1
d_call: TRBD2
clone_size: few

cdr3_nt: TGTGCCAGCAGGCCGGTCGGACTAGTCCAAGAGACCCAGTACTTC
cdr3_aa: CASRPVGLVQETQYF
v_call: TRBV11-2
j_call: TRBJ2-5
d_call: TRBD2
clone_size: -

cdr3_nt: TGTGCCAGCAGTTACTCGTTGAGGACTACCGAGGAGCTGTTTTTT
cdr3_aa: CASSYSLRTTEELFF
v_call: TRBV6-5
j_call: TRBJ2-2
d_call: -
clone_size: -

cdr3_nt: TGCGCCAGCAGCCAAGATGGGGCTAGCGGGACCTTCAATGAGCAGTTCTTC
cdr3_aa: CASSQDGASGTFNEQFF
v_call: TRBV4-1
j_call: TRBJ2-1
d_call: TRBD2
clone_size: -

cdr3_nt: TGTGCCAGCAGCTTAGCGTCGGCTAGCGGGAGGGCCTGGACAGATACGCAGTATTTT
cdr3_aa: CASSLASASGRAWTDTQYF
v_call: TRBV7-2
j_call: TRBJ2-3
d_call: TRBD2
clone_size: once

cdr3_nt: TGTGCCAGCAGCTTAAGCGTTAGCGGGAGGCCGATGGATGAGCAGTTCTTC
cdr3_aa: CASSLSVSGRPMDEQFF
v_call: TRBV7-3
j_call: TRBJ2-1
d_call: TRBD2
clone_size: -

cdr3_nt: TGCGCCAGCAGCCTCCTCGGGGGGGACGAGCAGTACTTC
cdr3_aa: CASSLLGGDEQYF
v_call: TRBV4-3
j_call: TRBJ2-7
d_call: TRBD2
clone_size: few